What follows are 26 T cell receptor beta chains derived from one specimen sequenced in a study of cytomegalovirus exposure and HLA in healthy donors. Assay: immunoSEQ multiplex PCR; the TCRdb copy retains only in-frame clones and omits some. The repertoire consists of 160,000 or so clones, with approximately 81% occurring once and the leading ten covering about 9.4%. The sample was PBMCs. The receptors were sampled from a man aged 25-45 years in good health and CMV-seropositive.

The chain employs TRBV10-3 and TRBJ2-3, with D possibly matching TRBD2 (7 bases). CDR3 length: 14 amino acids. The V gene's germline CDR1 is ENHRY and CDR2 SYGVKD. The V gene lost 6 bases and the J gene lost 5 bases, with 15 bases spanning the gap. In DNA form, the CDR3 reads TGTGCCATCAGGGGGGGGGCCTTTCAAGATACGCAGTATTTT. Translation: CAIRGGAFQDTQYF.

This clone was found once. This CDR3 reads CASSQEGQGNTEAFF. The DNA for the CDR3 is TGCGCCAGCAGCCAAGAGGGACAGGGAAACACTGAAGCTTTCTTT. The V gene is TRBV4-3, the J gene TRBJ1-1; 9 bases line up with TRBD1. The CDR3 is 15 residues long. V was clipped by 0 bases and J by 2 bases; unmatched bases: 1. Germline V gene data show CDR1 as LGHNA and CDR2 as YSLEER.

The rearrangement uses TRBV5-4 and TRBJ2-7, with TRBD2 as a possible D gene (6 bases). Trimming stripped 5 bases from V and 1 base from J, with 19 bases between. CDR3 length: 16 amino acids. The germline gives CDR1 SGHNT, CDR2 YYREEE (reference sequence). CDR3 DNA sequence: TGTGCCAGCAGTGTGTACCGGGACTCAGCTTCCTACGAGCAGTACTTC. Amino acids: CASSVYRDSASYEQYF.

V and J are TRBV18 and TRBJ1-2, with D possibly being TRBD1 (6 bases). The V and J ends lost 3 bases and 2 bases respectively, with 13 bases between them. The CDR3 totals 15 residues. Germline CDR1 is KGHSH and CDR2 is LQKENI. The CDR3, as DNA: TGTGCCAGCTCACCCGAGACAGGTGGCAACTATGGCTACACCTTC. It codes for CASSPETGGNYGYTF.

The CDR3, as DNA: TGTGCCAGCAATCAGGCGCTGGGTACCGGGGAGCTGTTTTTT. This codes for CASNQALGTGELFF. This sequence joins TRBV2 and TRBJ2-2; D gene ambiguous. CDR1 and CDR2 (germline): SNHLY, FYNNEI. CDR3 size: 14 residues. The V end lost 7 bases, the J end lost 5 bases, and 14 bases lay between the germline ends. Variable domain in full (rest from reference TRBV2 and TRBJ2-2): EPEVTQTPSHQVTQMGQEVILRCVPISNHLYFYWYRQILGQKVEFLVSFYNNEISEKSEIFDDQFSVERPDGSNFTLKIRSTKLEDSAMYFCASNQALGTGELFFGEGSRLTVL.

V usage is TRBV4-3 and J usage is TRBJ1-1, with 9 bases fitting TRBD1. The CDR3 spans 15 residues. Looked up from germline, CDR1 is LGHNA and CDR2 is YSLEER. The ends lost 4 bases at V and 4 bases at J; junction bases unmatched: 7. CDR3 nucleotide sequence: TGCGCCAGCAGCCGCCACAGGGACAGGGTCACTGAAGCTTTCTTT. Translating gives CASSRHRDRVTEAFF.

The rearrangement uses TRBV6-1 and TRBJ1-3, with D hard to call. Germline V gene lookup returns CDR1 MNHNS and CDR2 SASEGT. This CDR3 is 15 amino acids long. Trimming took 6 bases from V and 0 from J, leaving 12 bases between them. Here the CDR3 reads CASREDGSSGNTIYF. CDR3 DNA: TGTGCCAGCAGAGAGGACGGGAGCTCTGGAAACACCATATATTTT.

V usage is TRBV5-1 and J usage is TRBJ2-3; tentatively, D is TRBD1 (6 bases). Germline assignment: CDR1 SGHRS and CDR2 YFSETQ. The CDR3 spans 16 residues. The V gene lost 2 bases and the J gene lost 3 bases, with 16 bases spanning the gap. The CDR3 nucleotides read TGCGCCAGCAGCTTCGTCTTCGGACAGAGGACAGATACGCAGTATTTT. Amino acids: CASSFVFGQRTDTQYF.

The rearrangement links TRBV19 to TRBJ1-5; 9 nucleotides match TRBD1. The CDR3 loop spans 16 amino acids. V was clipped by 5 bases and J by 5 bases; unmatched bases: 10. Germline values: CDR1 LNHDA, CDR2 SQIVND (reference sequence). In nucleotides, the CDR3 is TGTGCCAGTAGTCGCCGGGACAGGGAGTTGGATCAGCCCCAGCATTTT. It is translated as CASSRRDRELDQPQHF.

This clone was found once. The V call is TRBV28, the J call TRBJ2-7; possibly TRBD2 for D (5 bases). The V gene's germline CDR1 is MDHEN and CDR2 SYDVKM. The CDR3 extends over 17 amino acids. Trimming stripped 3 bases from V and 3 bases from J, with 21 bases between. The CDR3 here is CASSLDTPGKLNYEQYF. CDR3 DNA: TGTGCCAGCAGTTTGGATACCCCGGGGAAACTCAACTACGAGCAGTACTTC.

V gene TRBV19 combines with J gene TRBJ2-1; D is ambiguous. The CDR3 is 16 amino acids. In germline, CDR1 is LNHDA, CDR2 SQIVND (reference sequence). Trimming left V 4 bases short and J 0 bases short, with 13 bases between. The DNA for the CDR3 is TGTGCCAGTAGTAGTTTCGTCCGTAGCTCCTACAATGAGCAGTTCTTC. Protein sequence: CASSSFVRSSYNEQFF.

In DNA form, the CDR3 reads TGTGCCAGCAGCTTAATTGGAGGGAGGGACAATGAGCAGTTCTTC. It specifies CASSLIGGRDNEQFF. The chain uses TRBV11-3 and TRBJ2-1; TRBD2 matches 7 bases. Germline V gives CDR1 SGHNT, CDR2 YENEEA. The CDR3 totals 15 residues. Unmatched junction bases numbered 6, after V lost 2 bases and J lost 5 bases. The whole variable domain, remainder taken from reference TRBV11-3 and TRBJ2-1, is EAGVVQSPRYKIIEKKQPVAFWCNPISGHNTLYWYLQNLGQGPELLIRYENEEAVDDSQLPKDRFSAERLKGVDSTLKIQPAELGDSAVYLCASSLIGGRDNEQFFGPGTRLTVL.

The gene calls are TRBV11-1 and TRBJ1-1; D not certain. The CDR3 has 17 amino acids. The germline V and J ends were trimmed by 1 base and 4 bases, with 19 bases remaining between them. Germline V gene lookup returns CDR1 SGHAT and CDR2 FQDESV (reference sequence). CDR3 nucleotides: TGTGCCAGCAGCTTAGGAGACCCCGCAGACCCGGGCACTGAAGCTTTCTTT. This gives the protein CASSLGDPADPGTEAFF.

V is TRBV5-1 and J is TRBJ2-5; D gene uncertain. CDR3 length: 14 residues. Germline CDR1 reads SGHRS; CDR2 reads YFSETQ. V shed 2 bases and J shed 2 bases, with 10 bases lying between them. In DNA, the CDR3 is TGCGCCAGCAGCTTACAGACGACGCAAGAGACCCAGTACTTC. The encoded protein is CASSLQTTQETQYF.

The chain has TRBV15 and TRBJ1-2, with 9 bases that match TRBD1. Trimming took 1 base from V and 5 from J; bases not matched to a gene: 8. CDR1 and CDR2 from the germline V gene are LNHNV and YYDKDF (reference sequence). The CDR3 consists of 16 residues. The CDR3 DNA sequence: TGTGCCACCAGCAGAGGGGTTACAGGGGGCGCTTATGGCTACACCTTC. Encoded protein: CATSRGVTGGAYGYTF.

The chain links TRBV27 to TRBJ2-7; 9 positions match TRBD1. CDR1 MNHEY and CDR2 SMNVEV come from the germline V gene (reference sequence). Trimming at V came to 5 bases and at J to 5 bases, leaving 16 bases not matched to a gene. The length of the CDR3 is 17 residues. The CDR3: CASSVSIPGTGWDEQYF. CDR3 DNA: TGTGCCAGCAGTGTCTCGATACCTGGGACAGGGTGGGACGAGCAGTACTTC.

The rearrangement uses TRBV5-1 and TRBJ2-3, with 10 bases matching TRBD2. Trimming removed 0 bases from V and 6 bases from J; junction bases left unmatched: 1. The CDR3 contains 14 residues. Germline V gene lookup returns CDR1 SGHRS and CDR2 YFSETQ. CDR3 loop: CASSLELAGDTQYF. CDR3 in DNA: TGCGCCAGCAGCTTGGAACTAGCGGGGGATACGCAGTATTTT.

V is TRBV27 and J is TRBJ2-6; 7 nucleotides agree with TRBD1. This CDR3 is built from 15 residues. Trimming cost V 6 bases and J 2 bases; bases outside gene matches: 4. CDR1 and CDR2 from the germline V gene are MNHEY and SMNVEV (reference sequence). The CDR3 protein is CASSRDRAGANVLTF. DNA of the CDR3: TGTGCCAGCAGCAGAGACAGGGCTGGGGCCAACGTCCTGACTTTC.

The rearrangement links TRBV2 to TRBJ1-2, with 7 bases identical to TRBD1. Germline assignment: CDR1 SNHLY and CDR2 FYNNEI. The V segment lost 8 bases and the J segment 2 bases; nucleotides outside the gene matches: 11. This CDR3 region has 15 residues. The CDR3 region is CASSPASRGNYGYTF. CDR3 DNA sequence: TGTGCCAGCTCTCCCGCTAGCAGGGGGAACTATGGCTACACCTTC. Combining the CDR3 with reference TRBV2 and TRBJ1-2 gives the whole variable domain EPEVTQTPSHQVTQMGQEVILRCVPISNHLYFYWYRQILGQKVEFLVSFYNNEISEKSEIFDDQFSVERPDGSNFTLKIRSTKLEDSAMYFCASSPASRGNYGYTFGSGTRLTVV.

V and J are TRBV5-4 and TRBJ1-2; D perhaps matches TRBD1 (5 bases). CDR3 length: 15 residues. V was clipped by 5 bases and J by 5 bases, with 19 bases between them. Germline lookup yields CDR1 SGHNT and CDR2 YYREEE (reference sequence). CDR3 in amino acids: CASSFPGSGVYGYTF. As DNA, the CDR3 is TGTGCCAGCAGTTTTCCGGGGTCGGGGGTTTATGGCTACACCTTC. The whole variable domain, filled in from reference TRBV5-4 and TRBJ1-2, reads ETGVTQSPTHLIKTRGQQVTLRCSSQSGHNTVSWYQQALGQGPQFIFQYYREEENGRGNFPPRFSGLQFPNYSSELNVNALELDDSALYLCASSFPGSGVYGYTFGSGTRLTVV.

This clone was counted a single time. The chain joins TRBV27 to TRBJ2-7; D perhaps matches TRBD1 (5 bases). Trimming pared 4 bases from V and 2 bases from J, leaving 9 bases between. CDR1 and CDR2 (germline): MNHEY, SMNVEV (reference sequence). The CDR3 spans 13 residues. The CDR3 coding sequence is TGTGCCAGCAGTTCCCGACAGACCTACGAGCAGTACTTC. Translating it yields CASSSRQTYEQYF.

This clone occurred once. The chain joins TRBV9 to TRBJ2-5; 9 positions match TRBD1. V gave up 4 bases and J gave up 10 bases; unmatched junction bases: 17. The germline V gene has CDR1 SGDLS and CDR2 YYNGEE. The CDR3 is 16 amino acids. This CDR3 is CASSSGPGTGISGQYF. DNA for the CDR3: TGTGCCAGCAGCTCCGGACCCGGGACAGGGATTAGTGGCCAGTACTTC.

The genes are TRBV7-9 and TRBJ2-5, with 9 bases fitting TRBD1. CDR1 and CDR2 (germline): SEHNR, FQNEAQ (reference sequence). The CDR3 loop spans 14 amino acids. After removal of 5 bases from V and 2 bases from J, the junction contained 3 bases not matched to a gene. CDR3: CASSPGTGQETQYF. The CDR3 nucleotides are TGTGCCAGCAGCCCCGGGACAGGGCAAGAGACCCAGTACTTC.

The rearrangement links TRBV18 to TRBJ1-1; D possibly corresponds to TRBD1 (5 bases). Germline loops: CDR1 KGHSH, CDR2 LQKENI. With 6 bases removed from V and 3 bases from J, the gap between germline ends came to 11 bases. CDR3 length equals 13 residues. CDR3 in DNA: TGTGCCAGCTCGGGGGGGAGTGACACTGAAGCTTTCTTT. It yields the protein CASSGGSDTEAFF.

The chain couples TRBV19 to TRBJ2-5; TRBD1 matches at 9 bases. After removal of 5 bases from V and 5 bases from J, the junction contained 9 bases not matched to a gene. CDR3 length: 15 residues. Germline V CDR1 and CDR2: LNHDA, SQIVND (reference sequence). As DNA, the CDR3 is TGTGCCAGTAGTGCCGGGACAGGGAGGAGGGAGACCCAGTACTTC. Translation: CASSAGTGRRETQYF.

The sample holds a few counts of this clone. The chain uses TRBV11-2 and TRBJ2-5, with TRBD2 matching over 9 bases. Germline V lookup: CDR1 SGHAT, CDR2 FQNNGV. The CDR3 covers 16 residues. With V trimmed by 0 bases and J by 6 bases, 8 bases remained unmatched. CDR3 nucleotides: TGTGCCAGCAGCTTAGAGGGCGGGGGGGCCAGGAAGACCCAGTACTTC. It translates to CASSLEGGGARKTQYF.